These 27 T cell receptor beta chains share one sample of origin, sequenced in a study of blood T cell repertoires in COVID-19 (TCRdb year 2020). Library preparation used the immunoSEQ multiplex PCR assay. This is the immuneACCESS table as TCRdb keeps it, with only in-frame sequences that have V and J called. A part of the clones is gone; compared with another copy, unresolved V genes explain less than half, and the rest is unexplained. A total of 200,000 to 250,000 clones appear in this sample, around 85% of them only once. About 9.6% of the sample belongs to the ten largest clones. Sequenced: peripheral blood. The receptor source for this set is an elderly man with acute or convalescent COVID-19.

The chain combines TRBV28 with TRBJ2-5; 7 bases match TRBD2. This CDR3 is built from 16 residues. CDR1 MDHEN and CDR2 SYDVKM come from the germline V gene. The V gene end was trimmed by 6 bases and the J gene end by 2 bases; junction bases not matched to a gene: 12. CDR3 in DNA: TGTGCCAGCAGCCCATGGGGGGGTTTGGGGCAAGAGACCCAGTACTTC. Its protein product is CASSPWGGLGQETQYF.

Remarks on this clone: Different DNA sequences within this sample yield the same CDR3. The V gene is TRBV28, the J gene TRBJ2-7; 8 nucleotides align to TRBD1. Trimming at V came to 6 bases and at J to 4 bases, leaving 14 bases not matched to a gene. The CDR3 length is 16 residues. The germline V gene encodes CDR1 MDHEN and CDR2 SYDVKM. The CDR3 bases are TGTGCCAGCAGCCGATTTGGGGCCGGACAGGGTTACGAGCAGTACTTC. Residues: CASSRFGAGQGYEQYF.

The chain carries TRBV6-5 and TRBJ2-2, with a tentative D call TRBD1 (5 bases). With 2 bases removed from V and 1 base from J, the gap between germline ends came to 11 bases. In germline, CDR1 is MNHEY, CDR2 SVGAGI. This CDR3 has 16 residues. The CDR3 nucleotides are TGTGCCAGCAGTTACGAAAGGACAAGGAACACCGGGGAGCTGTTTTTT. It specifies CASSYERTRNTGELFF.

The V gene is TRBV7-3, the J gene TRBJ1-3, with a tentative D call TRBD1 (6 bases). Germline assignment: CDR1 SGHTA and CDR2 FQGTGA. V lost 4 bases and J 5 bases, leaving 9 bases between the germline ends. The CDR3 spans 13 residues. The CDR3 region has the DNA TGTGCCAGCAGCTCAGGGGAAAGAAACACCATATATTTT. It specifies CASSSGERNTIYF.

The chain employs TRBV2 and TRBJ2-7; TRBD1 might be the D (5 bases). Between the trimmed V and J ends, which lost 7 bases and 2 bases, there was a span of 12 bases. Germline CDR1 SNHLY, CDR2 FYNNEI. The CDR3 extends over 13 amino acids. The CDR3 reads CASTTTVTYEQYF. CDR3 coding DNA: TGTGCCAGCACCACGACAGTAACCTACGAGCAGTACTTC.

The rearrangement links TRBV6-5 to TRBJ2-7; 8 bases are a match to TRBD2. The J segment lost 7 bases and the V segment lost 6 bases, leaving 8 bases of the junction unmatched. The CDR3 extends over 13 amino acids. In germline, CDR1 is MNHEY, CDR2 SVGAGI. This CDR3 reads CASRREGQREQYF. CDR3 bases: TGTGCCAGCAGACGGGAGGGCCAGAGGGAGCAGTACTTC.

The rearrangement links TRBV7-8 to TRBJ2-1, with D possibly TRBD2 on 6 matching bases. The ends were cut back, 0 bases at V and 4 bases at J, with 7 bases in the middle. The CDR3 contains 14 residues. Germline CDR1 SGHVS, CDR2 FQNEAQ. CDR3 protein: CASSLAGGYNEQFF. In nucleotides, the CDR3 is TGTGCCAGCAGCTTAGCTGGGGGGTACAATGAGCAGTTCTTC.

The chain carries TRBV11-3 and TRBJ2-2; unclear D gene. The CDR3 extends over 13 amino acids. Germline lookup yields CDR1 SGHNT and CDR2 YENEEA. The V end was cut by 1 base, the J end by 7 bases, with 7 bases between. The CDR3 bases are TGTGCCAGCAGCTTAGCGGGTGGCGGGGAGCTGTTTTTT. This encodes CASSLAGGGELFF.

The J gene is TRBJ2-7, the V gene TRBV5-1; 8 positions match TRBD1. Looked up from germline, CDR1 is SGHRS and CDR2 is YFSETQ. The CDR3 is 20 residues long. The J segment lost 4 bases and the V segment lost 6 bases, leaving 27 bases of the junction unmatched. As DNA, the CDR3 is TGCGCCAGCACCCTGGGGGTCCGGGACAGGAAGCAATTAGCGAGTTACGAGCAGTACTTC. Translation: CASTLGVRDRKQLASYEQYF.

This clone was found many times. This chain links TRBV4-1 with TRBJ1-2; 7 bases fit TRBD1. The CDR3 is made up of 14 amino acids. The germline V gene encodes CDR1 MGHRA and CDR2 YSYEKL. V shed 0 bases and J 8 bases; nucleotides not matched to a gene: 6. CDR3 coding DNA: TGCGCCAGCAGCCAAGAGGAGGGGGCGCGCGGCTACACCTTC. Its protein product is CASSQEEGARGYTF.

J is TRBJ1-2 and V is TRBV4-1; D is unclear. This CDR3 has 16 amino acids. Germline values: CDR1 MGHRA, CDR2 YSYEKL. The ends were cut back, 1 base at V and 1 base at J, with 13 bases in the middle. For the CDR3, the DNA is TGCGCCAGCAGCCAAGTCATAAGGAGCAGTAACTATGGCTACACCTTC. This encodes CASSQVIRSSNYGYTF.

The chain has TRBV18 and TRBJ1-4; 7 nucleotides line up with TRBD1. The trim removed 3 bases at V and 3 bases at J, leaving 4 bases unmatched. This CDR3 contains 15 residues. From germline, CDR1 is KGHSH and CDR2 LQKENI. CDR3 in DNA: TGTGCCAGCTCACCCGACAGGGCACCTAATGAAAAACTGTTTTTT. Protein sequence: CASSPDRAPNEKLFF.

The rearrangement links TRBV7-6 to TRBJ2-5, with 7 positions matching TRBD2. Germline CDR1 and CDR2: SGHVS and FNYEAQ. CDR3 length: 15 amino acids. Trimming took 4 bases from V and 5 from J; bases not matched to a gene: 10. CDR3 sequence: CASSSSSGGGETQYF. CDR3 nucleotide sequence: TGTGCCAGCAGCTCCTCTAGCGGAGGTGGGGAGACCCAGTACTTC.

This clone came up a few times. The chain combines TRBV6-5 with TRBJ1-3; D remains ambiguous. Germline CDR1 MNHEY, CDR2 SVGAGI. The CDR3 is 15 residues long. With 10 bases removed from V and 4 bases from J, the gap between germline ends came to 20 bases. The chain's CDR3 is CATGRLPPGGNTIYF. In DNA, the CDR3 is TGTGCCACCGGAAGGCTGCCCCCAGGAGGAAACACCATATATTTT.

The chain joins TRBV18 to TRBJ1-1; 7 bases map to TRBD1. The junction had 7 bases not matched to a gene; V was cut back by 3 bases and J by 3 bases. CDR3 length: 15 amino acids. Germline V gives CDR1 KGHSH, CDR2 LQKENI. CDR3 coding DNA: TGTGCCAGCTCACCTAGGGACAGTGGCTACACTGAAGCTTTCTTT. It codes for CASSPRDSGYTEAFF.

The chain joins TRBV6-5 to TRBJ1-4, with a possible D match to TRBD1 (5 bases). Trimming cost V 6 bases and J 4 bases, with 15 bases left between them. Germline values: CDR1 MNHEY, CDR2 SVGAGI. The CDR3 is 15 amino acids. CDR3 sequence: CASRMGRAFNEKLFF. DNA for the CDR3: TGTGCCAGCAGAATGGGCAGGGCGTTTAATGAAAAACTGTTTTTT.

This chain connects TRBV18 to TRBJ2-7; 10 bases map to TRBD1. The germline V gene encodes CDR1 KGHSH and CDR2 LQKENI. This CDR3 region has 15 residues. V dropped 3 bases and J dropped 7; count of bases not matched to a gene: 9. The CDR3 DNA is TGTGCCAGCTCACCGGTAGGGGGACAGGGGCAAGAGCAGTACTTC. It specifies CASSPVGGQGQEQYF.

The chain couples TRBV5-1 to TRBJ2-2; 8 positions agree with TRBD1. The V and J ends lost 5 bases and 3 bases, in that order; junction bases with no gene match: 9. The CDR3 has 16 residues. CDR1 is SGHRS and CDR2 is YFSETQ in the germline V gene. CDR3 sequence: CASRPQGARYTGELFF. For the CDR3, the DNA is TGCGCCAGCAGGCCCCAGGGGGCGCGGTACACCGGGGAGCTGTTTTTT.

The genes are TRBV18 and TRBJ2-1; 9 nucleotides agree with TRBD2. The CDR3 sequence is 16 residues long. V was pared by 0 bases and J by 4 bases, with 4 bases of the junction left unmatched. CDR1 and CDR2 (germline): KGHSH, LQKENI. The chain's CDR3 is CASSPPGLAAYNEQFF. The CDR3 DNA reads TGTGCCAGCTCACCACCGGGACTAGCAGCATACAATGAGCAGTTCTTC.

This chain links TRBV28 with TRBJ2-3; perhaps TRBD1 as D (5 bases). CDR3 size: 15 residues. Germline V gene sequence: CDR1 MDHEN, CDR2 SYDVKM. V shed 2 bases and J shed 2 bases, with 11 bases lying between them. Here the CDR3 DNA reads TGTGCCAGCAGTTTAAGGGGAAGGATCACAGATACGCAGTATTTT. It yields the protein CASSLRGRITDTQYF.

This clone was seen only once. This chain connects TRBV19 to TRBJ1-1, with TRBD1 identical over 11 bases. J gave up 5 bases and V 6 bases, and 8 bases lay outside the gene matches. Germline V gene lookup returns CDR1 LNHDA and CDR2 SQIVND (reference sequence). The CDR3 is 15 amino acids. This CDR3 is CASRTAGTGGTEAFF. The CDR3 DNA reads as TGTGCCAGTAGGACCGCCGGGACAGGGGGAACTGAAGCTTTCTTT.

The chain combines TRBV5-1 with TRBJ2-1, with a possible D match to TRBD1 (7 bases). V was trimmed by 4 bases and J by 10 bases, leaving 18 bases between them. CDR1 SGHRS and CDR2 YFSETQ come from the germline V gene. The CDR3 spans 14 residues. The CDR3 coding sequence is TGCGCCAGCAGCCTAGACAGGGAGGTGGGAGAGCAGTTCTTC. Protein product: CASSLDREVGEQFF.

V is TRBV7-9 and J is TRBJ1-1; 7 positions agree with TRBD1. CDR1 is SEHNR, CDR2 FQNEAQ, per germline (reference sequence). The J segment lost 0 bases and the V segment lost 2 bases, leaving 12 bases of the junction unmatched. The CDR3 is 18 residues long. DNA for the CDR3: TGTGCCAGCAGCTTACGTGGGGCAGGGGGAACCATGAACACTGAAGCTTTCTTT. Residues: CASSLRGAGGTMNTEAFF.

The chain recombines TRBV2 with TRBJ1-5; a weak D match, TRBD1 (6 bases). The CDR3 runs 13 residues. Germline V lookup: CDR1 SNHLY, CDR2 FYNNEI. Trimming took off 6 bases at V and 6 bases at J, with 12 bases between the two ends. CDR3: CASRNREGQPQHF. The CDR3 DNA is TGTGCCAGCAGAAACAGGGAGGGTCAGCCCCAGCATTTT.

This sequence joins TRBV18 and TRBJ2-7; 8 bases match TRBD1. CDR1 and CDR2 from the germline V gene are KGHSH and LQKENI. CDR3 size: 14 residues. Trimming removed 3 bases from V and 4 bases from J; junction bases left unmatched: 5. The CDR3 coding sequence is TGTGCCAGCTCACCCCGACAGGGGAAGTACGAGCAGTACTTC. Translation gives CASSPRQGKYEQYF.

V is TRBV20-1 and J is TRBJ1-3; D remains ambiguous. Deletions cut 5 bases from V and 4 bases from J, with 6 bases between. CDR1 and CDR2 (germline): DFQATT, SNEGSKA (reference sequence). CDR3 length: 11 residues. The CDR3 region has the DNA TGCAGTGCTCCTCGGGGAAACACCATATATTTT. This encodes CSAPRGNTIYF.

A few counts support this clone. The V call is TRBV7-3, the J call TRBJ2-1; TRBD2 matches 12 bases. Looked up from germline, CDR1 is SGHTA and CDR2 is FQGTGA. This CDR3 has 16 amino acids. After removal of 1 base from V and 8 bases from J, the junction contained 6 bases not matched to a gene. The CDR3 sequence is CASSLRGLAGSHEQFF. CDR3 DNA sequence: TGTGCCAGCAGCTTAAGGGGACTAGCGGGTTCCCATGAGCAGTTCTTC.